These 10 T cell receptor beta chains were all obtained from the same sample, sequenced in a study of blood T cells in healthy people across ages. A second about 6 to 12 cycle PCR used barcoded and J-beta primers. TCRdb passed the 5' RACE reads through MiXCR, listing each CDR3 protein once. This sample has approximately 800,000 distinct CDR3 sequences; about three fifths occur once, and the top ten carry approximately 21%. Sequenced material: blood. These receptors all stem from a man under 40 in good health.

The sample holds a few counts of this clonotype. The V gene is TRBV20-1, the J gene TRBJ2-7; 9 bases align to TRBD1. The V and J ends lost 5 bases and 5 bases, in that order; junction bases with no gene match: 4. This CDR3 has 12 residues. The germline CDR1 and CDR2 sequences are DFQATT and SNEGSKA (reference sequence). CDR3 DNA sequence: TGCAGTGCTGACCGGACAGGGGACGAGCAGTACTTC. As protein: CSADRTGDEQYF.

The DNA of the CDR3 is TGCAGCGTTGTTTTGACTCATGCGGCAGCCACTGAAGCTTTCTTT. It encodes CSVVLTHAAATEAFF. This chain uses TRBV29-1 with TRBJ1-1; D remains ambiguous. The CDR3 is made up of 15 amino acids. CDR1 SQVTM and CDR2 ANQGSEA come from the germline V gene. The ends were cut back, 4 bases at V and 4 bases at J, with 19 bases in the middle.

This chain uses TRBV6-5 with TRBJ2-5; D not resolved. The CDR3 length is 14 residues. CDR1 and CDR2 (germline): MNHEY, SVGAGI. V dropped 6 bases and J dropped 4 bases, with 15 bases sitting between them. The CDR3 region has the DNA TGTGCCAGCAGCCGCAGCTCACTAAGAGAGACCCAGTACTTC. Translated: CASSRSSLRETQYF.

This clonotype was seen a handful of times. The rearrangement joins TRBV29-1 to TRBJ2-1, with 13 bases aligning to TRBD2. This CDR3 comprises 19 residues. V gave up 6 bases and J gave up 4 bases; unmatched junction bases: 18. Germline V gene sequence: CDR1 SQVTM, CDR2 ANQGSEA. The CDR3 sequence: CSVPPLLAGGPPSYNEQFF. The CDR3 region has the DNA TGCAGCGTGCCACCCTTACTAGCGGGAGGGCCTCCCTCGTACAATGAGCAGTTCTTC.

Only a few counts were recorded for this clonotype. V and J are TRBV15 and TRBJ1-5; no firm D call. The CDR3 has 13 amino acids. V dropped 0 bases and J dropped 6 bases, with 6 bases sitting between them. CDR1 and CDR2 (germline): LNHNV, YYDKDF (reference sequence). As DNA, the CDR3 is TGTGCCACCAGCAGAGATAGAGGTCAGCCCCAGCATTTT. Protein product: CATSRDRGQPQHF.

The CDR3 here is CASPSGDGANVLTF. The CDR3 DNA follows: TGTGCCAGCCCCTCAGGGGACGGGGCCAACGTCCTGACTTTC. This chain joins TRBV7-9 and TRBJ2-6; TRBD1 might be the D (6 bases). Trimming stripped 8 bases from V and 4 bases from J, with 12 bases between. The germline V gene encodes CDR1 SEHNR and CDR2 FQNEAQ (reference sequence). CDR3 length: 14 amino acids.

This clonotype was observed a handful of times. The chain is built from TRBV5-1 and TRBJ2-1, with D hard to call. Per the germline V gene, CDR1 is SGHRS and CDR2 is YFSETQ. Trimming shortened V by 0 bases and J by 8 bases, and 15 bases separated the two germline ends. The CDR3 runs 15 residues. CDR3 nucleotide sequence: TGCGCCAGCAGCTTGGCGAGAAACCTCGGCGATGAGCAGTTCTTC. Amino acid sequence: CASSLARNLGDEQFF.

This chain connects TRBV3-1 to TRBJ2-5; weak D call: TRBD2 (5 bases). CDR3 length: 16 amino acids. Germline CDR1 reads LGHDT; CDR2 reads YNNKEL (reference sequence). The germline V and J ends were trimmed by 7 bases and 2 bases, with 20 bases remaining between them. The CDR3 loop reads CASTPWRGSTQETQYF. The CDR3, as DNA: TGTGCCAGCACCCCATGGAGAGGGTCCACACAAGAGACCCAGTACTTC.

The chain combines TRBV5-1 with TRBJ2-5, with 10 bases lining up with TRBD1. Germline assignment: CDR1 SGHRS and CDR2 YFSETQ. This CDR3 comprises 15 residues. Trimming took 5 bases from V and 5 from J; bases not matched to a gene: 9. CDR3 sequence (DNA): TGCGCCAGCAGACCGCCCGGGACAGGGGTTGAGACCCAGTACTTC. The encoded protein is CASRPPGTGVETQYF. Supplemented by reference TRBV5-1 and TRBJ2-5, the full variable domain reads KAGVTQTPRYLIKTRGQQVTLSCSPISGHRSVSWYQQTPGQGLQFLFEYFSETQRNKGNFPGRFSGRQFSNSRSEMNVSTLELGDSALYLCASRPPGTGVETQYFGPGTRLLVL.

This chain connects TRBV10-3 to TRBJ2-1; D unresolved. The CDR3 is made up of 14 amino acids. In germline, CDR1 is ENHRY, CDR2 SYGVKD. Trimming removed 0 bases from V and 6 bases from J, with 9 bases in between. The CDR3: CAISESNGSNEQFF. CDR3 nucleotide sequence: TGTGCCATCAGTGAGTCGAACGGTTCCAATGAGCAGTTCTTC.